A selection of T cell receptor beta chains follows, all from one sample in a study of shared clonotypes between healthy human individuals. Some clones are missing from TCRdb's copy, which holds only in-frame ones; the method was immunoSEQ multiplex PCR. Of 2 million to 2.5 million clones in the sample, around 95% are singletons; the top ten hold around 0.13%. The sequenced material came from naive CD4+ T cells sorted from blood. The origin of the receptors is a man aged 18 to 30 in good health. Each CDR3 is given with its conserved first and last residue. The D gene is left open where the match is weak. Clone size, where shown, is once, few, many, or a class for clones that have expanded.

>TRBV7-2|.|.|TRBJ2-1
TGTGCCAGCAGCTTAGCTTATGAGCAGTTCTTC
CASSLAYEQFF
>TRBV4-3|.|once|TRBJ1-1
TGCGCCAGCAGCCAAGAAGCCCAAGCCACTGAAGCTTTCTTT
CASSQEAQATEAFF
>TRBV2|.|.|TRBJ1-2
TGTGCCAGCCTCCTAGCTAACTATGGCTACACCTTC
CASLLANYGYTF
>TRBV7-9|.|.|TRBJ2-7
TGTGCCAGCAGCTTAGTTGGTACAGGATCTTTCTACGAGCAGTACTTC
CASSLVGTGSFYEQYF
>TRBV5-1|.|once|TRBJ2-7
TGCGCCAGCAGCTTGGGGTTGGGGGCCGAGGGCTACGAGCAGTACTTC
CASSLGLGAEGYEQYF
>TRBV25-1|.|.|TRBJ2-5
TGTGCCAGCACTCAGGGGGGGTACCAGACCCAGTACTTC
CASTQGGYQTQYF
>TRBV7-9|.|.|TRBJ2-3
TGTGCCAGCAGCTTACTCGCCGCAGATACGCAGTATTTT
CASSLLAADTQYF
>TRBV6-1|TRBD2|.|TRBJ2-7
TGTGCCAGCAGCCAACCGGGACTAACCTACGAGCAGTACTTC
CASSQPGLTYEQYF
>TRBV29-1|.|once|TRBJ2-3
TGCAGCGTTCTCCTCGCTAAAAAAGGGGAGTGGCCGTATTTT
CSVLLAKKGEWPYF
>TRBV5-1|TRBD1|.|TRBJ1-5
TGCGCCAGCAGCGGGGACAGGCCCGATAGCAATCAGCCCCAGCATTTT
CASSGDRPDSNQPQHF
>TRBV2|.|.|TRBJ2-3
TGTGCCAGCAGAGTGAGCCCAGATACGCAGTATTTT
CASRVSPDTQYF
>TRBV9|.|.|TRBJ2-1
TGTGCCAGCAGCGCTAGCGTGGGTCCCTACAATGAGCAGTTCTTC
CASSASVGPYNEQFF
>TRBV6-1|.|.|TRBJ1-3
TGTGCCAGCAGGCGTCAGGGCGACTCTGGAAACACCATATATTTT
CASRRQGDSGNTIYF
>TRBV27|.|.|TRBJ2-1
TGTGCCAGCCAGGGGAGGGGTTCCTACAATGAGCAGTTCTTC
CASQGRGSYNEQFF
>TRBV4-1|.|.|TRBJ1-2
TGCGCCAGCACCGTGGGGGGCCCCCCCTATGGCTACACCTTC
CASTVGGPPYGYTF
>TRBV25-1|.|.|TRBJ2-7
TGTGCCAGCACAGGTCAGGTCTCCTACGAGCAGTACTTC
CASTGQVSYEQYF
>TRBV11-2|TRBD1|.|TRBJ2-2
TGTGCCAGCACCACTGGACAGGGGACCACCGGGGAGCTGTTTTTT
CASTTGQGTTGELFF
>TRBV4-2|TRBD1|.|TRBJ1-4
TGTGCCAGCAGACAGGGGGGAGCAACTAATGAAAAACTGTTTTTT
CASRQGGATNEKLFF
>TRBV19|.|.|TRBJ2-7
TGTGCCAGTAGTATGCGTTACTCCTACGAGCAGTACTTC
CASSMRYSYEQYF
>TRBV27|.|once|TRBJ2-3
TGTGCCAGCAGCTGGGGGCCTGGGGGCTCCAACACAGATACGCAGTATTTT
CASSWGPGGSNTDTQYF
>TRBV6-5|.|.|TRBJ1-3
TGTGCCAGCAGTTACGACAAACCTGGAAACACCATATATTTT
CASSYDKPGNTIYF
>TRBV6-1|.|.|TRBJ2-7
TGTGCCAGCGAACGGGTACCGGGAGCCTACGAGCAGTACTTC
CASERVPGAYEQYF
>TRBV7-8|.|.|TRBJ2-3
TGTGCCAGCAGCTTCGGAAATACGCAGTATTTT
CASSFGNTQYF
>TRBV6-6|.|.|TRBJ2-1
TGTGCCAGCAGTTACTTCGGGAGAGGATATGAGCAGTTCTTC
CASSYFGRGYEQFF
>TRBV6-5|.|.|TRBJ1-1
TGTGCCAGCAGTTACTCGACTAACACTGAAGCTTTCTTT
CASSYSTNTEAFF
>TRBV2|TRBD2|.|TRBJ2-1
TGTGCCAGCAGAAAAGGTCTAGCGGGGGGGCATGAGCAGTTCTTC
CASRKGLAGGHEQFF
>TRBV7-9|.|.|TRBJ2-7
TGTGCCAGCAGCTTAGAAGGGGGGCCCTACGAGCAGTACTTC
CASSLEGGPYEQYF
>TRBV5-4|.|.|TRBJ2-3
TGTGCCAGCAGCAGAGGGGAGTACACAGATACGCAGTATTTT
CASSRGEYTDTQYF
>TRBV11-2|TRBD2|.|TRBJ2-7
TGTGCCAGCAGCGTAGCGGGAGGCTACGAGCAGTACTTC
CASSVAGGYEQYF
>TRBV5-1|.|.|TRBJ1-2
TGCGCCAGCAGGCCTGAGGACGCTACCTATGGCTACACCTTC
CASRPEDATYGYTF
>TRBV5-4|TRBD1|.|TRBJ2-2
TGTGCCAGCAGCTACCGACAGGGGAACACCGGGGAGCTGTTTTTT
CASSYRQGNTGELFF
>TRBV5-1|.|.|TRBJ2-7
TGCGCCAGCAGCTTGGTCCCCAACACCTACGAGCAGTACTTC
CASSLVPNTYEQYF
>TRBV5-4|.|.|TRBJ2-1
TGTGCCAGCAGCTTGGAGGGGGGCTCCTACAATGAGCAGTTCTTC
CASSLEGGSYNEQFF
>TRBV7-9|.|.|TRBJ2-1
TGTGCCAGCAGCTTAGCTGGGGGGCCCCTATGGATCGAAGTCTTC
CASSLAGGPLWIEVF
>TRBV7-2|TRBD1|few|TRBJ2-7
TGTGCCAGCAGCTTATTGGGACAGGGGACCTCCTACGAGCAGTACTTC
CASSLLGQGTSYEQYF
>TRBV7-2|TRBD1|.|TRBJ2-7
TGTGCCAGCAGGGTCGGGACAGCGTATACCTACGAGCAGTACTTC
CASRVGTAYTYEQYF
>TRBV6-1|.|.|TRBJ2-7
TGTGCCAGCAGTGGATCTTCAGGTGGGGCCTACGAGCAGTACTTC
CASSGSSGGAYEQYF
>TRBV10-3|.|.|TRBJ1-4
TGTGCCATCAGAGAATCCGGGACTCATGAAAAACTGTTTTTT
CAIRESGTHEKLFF
>TRBV5-4|TRBD1|.|TRBJ2-5
TGTGCCGGCAGCTTGGGACAGTCGTTAGAGACCCAGTACTTC
CAGSLGQSLETQYF
>TRBV7-2|TRBD2|.|TRBJ2-7
TGTGCCAGCAGCCTAAGCGGGAGAAGGGATTCCGAGCAGTACTTC
CASSLSGRRDSEQYF
>TRBV5-4|.|.|TRBJ1-4
TGTGCCAGCAGCGCCGGACAAGAACTGTTTTTT
CASSAGQELFF
>TRBV7-6|.|.|TRBJ1-1
TGTGCCAGCAGCTTAATGGAGGACACTGAAGCTTTCTTT
CASSLMEDTEAFF
>TRBV5-1|.|.|TRBJ2-5
TGCGCCAGCAAAGACCCTCGAGAGACCCAGTACTTC
CASKDPRETQYF
>TRBV30|TRBD1|once|TRBJ2-5
TGTGCCTGGGCGGGACAGGGGGGGACCCAGTACTTC
CAWAGQGGTQYF